The T cell receptor (beta chain) under discussion was sequenced for a study of T cell repertoires in ileal Crohn's disease. V was shortened by 3 bases and J by 5 bases, with 10 bases between the two germline ends. In germline, CDR1 is SGHDN, CDR2 FVKESK. The CDR3 runs to 13 residues. The protocol was immunoSEQ multiplex PCR, while the TCRdb copy is restricted to in-frame clones and leaves out a portion. In the table there are over 11,000 clones, roughly 80% of which are singletons. Sample: ileal tissue. The receptor was derived from an adult with Crohn's disease. J is TRBJ1-2 and V is TRBV14; D might be TRBD1 (5 bases). The CDR3 DNA reads TGTGCCAGCAGCCAGGGGGGTCGATATGGCTACACCTTC. Translating it yields CASSQGGRYGYTF. Combining the CDR3 with reference TRBV14 and TRBJ1-2 gives the whole variable domain EAGVTQFPSHSVIEKGQTVTLRCDPISGHDNLYWYRRVMGKEIKFLLHFVKESKQDESGMPNNRFLAERTGGTYSTLKVQPAELEDSGVYFCASSQGGRYGYTFGSGTRLTVV.